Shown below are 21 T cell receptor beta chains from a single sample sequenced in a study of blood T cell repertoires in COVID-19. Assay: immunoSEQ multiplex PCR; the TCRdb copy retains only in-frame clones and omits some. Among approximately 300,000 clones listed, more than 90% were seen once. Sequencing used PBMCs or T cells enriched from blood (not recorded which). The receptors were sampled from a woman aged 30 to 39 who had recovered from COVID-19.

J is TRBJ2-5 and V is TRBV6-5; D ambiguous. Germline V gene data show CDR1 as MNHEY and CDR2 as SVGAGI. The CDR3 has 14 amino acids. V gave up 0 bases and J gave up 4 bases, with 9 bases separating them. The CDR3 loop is CASSYSLGRETQYF. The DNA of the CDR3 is TGTGCCAGCAGTTACTCCTTGGGCCGAGAGACCCAGTACTTC.

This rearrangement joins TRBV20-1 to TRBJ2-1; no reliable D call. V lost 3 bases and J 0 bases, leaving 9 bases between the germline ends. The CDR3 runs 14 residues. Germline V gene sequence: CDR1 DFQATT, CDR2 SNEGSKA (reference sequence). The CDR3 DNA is TGCAGTGCTAGTCCCTGGAGCTCCTACAATGAGCAGTTCTTC. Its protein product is CSASPWSSYNEQFF.

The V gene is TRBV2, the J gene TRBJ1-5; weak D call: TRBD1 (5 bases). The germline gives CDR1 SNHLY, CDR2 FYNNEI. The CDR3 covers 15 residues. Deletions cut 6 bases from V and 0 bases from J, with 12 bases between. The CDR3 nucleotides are TGTGCCAGCAGACAAGCAGGGTATAGCAATCAGCCCCAGCATTTT. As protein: CASRQAGYSNQPQHF.

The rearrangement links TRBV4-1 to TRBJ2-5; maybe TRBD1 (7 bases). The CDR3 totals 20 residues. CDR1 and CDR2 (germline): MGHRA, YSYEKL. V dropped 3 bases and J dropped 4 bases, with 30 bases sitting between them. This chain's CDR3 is CASSQSPQGYGGPPRETQYF. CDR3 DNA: TGCGCCAGCAGCCAGTCACCACAGGGGTACGGGGGCCCTCCGAGAGAGACCCAGTACTTC.

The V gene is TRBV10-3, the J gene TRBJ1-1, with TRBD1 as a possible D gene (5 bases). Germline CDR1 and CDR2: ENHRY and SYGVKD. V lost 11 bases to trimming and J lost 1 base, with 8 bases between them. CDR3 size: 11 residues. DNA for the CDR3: TGTGCCTCTAGGGGGAACACTGAAGCTTTCTTT. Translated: CASRGNTEAFF.

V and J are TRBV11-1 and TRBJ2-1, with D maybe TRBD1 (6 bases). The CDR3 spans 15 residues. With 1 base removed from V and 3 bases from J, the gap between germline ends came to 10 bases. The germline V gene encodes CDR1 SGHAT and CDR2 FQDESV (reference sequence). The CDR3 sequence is CASSLDRVNYNEQFF. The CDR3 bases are TGTGCCAGCAGCTTAGACAGGGTAAACTACAATGAGCAGTTCTTC.

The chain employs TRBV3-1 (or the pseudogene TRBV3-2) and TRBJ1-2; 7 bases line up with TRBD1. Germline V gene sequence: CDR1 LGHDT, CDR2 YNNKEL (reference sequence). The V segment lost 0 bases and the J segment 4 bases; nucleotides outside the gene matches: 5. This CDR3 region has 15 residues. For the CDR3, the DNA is TGTGCCAGCAGCCAAGAGGTGGCAGGGGGCTATGGCTACACCTTC. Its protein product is CASSQEVAGGYGYTF.

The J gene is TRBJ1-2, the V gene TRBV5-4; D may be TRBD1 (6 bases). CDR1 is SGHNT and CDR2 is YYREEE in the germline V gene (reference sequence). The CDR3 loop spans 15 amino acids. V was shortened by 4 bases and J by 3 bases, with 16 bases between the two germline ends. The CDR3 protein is CASSHKIQGDYGYTF. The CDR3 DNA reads TGTGCCAGCAGCCACAAAATACAGGGAGACTATGGCTACACCTTC.

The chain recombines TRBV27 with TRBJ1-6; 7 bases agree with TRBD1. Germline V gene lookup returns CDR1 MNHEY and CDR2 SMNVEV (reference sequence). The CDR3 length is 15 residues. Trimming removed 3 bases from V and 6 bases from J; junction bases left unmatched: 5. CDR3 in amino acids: CASSFVRQGNSPLHF. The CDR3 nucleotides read TGTGCCAGCAGTTTTGTAAGACAGGGTAATTCACCCCTCCACTTT.

CDR3: CASSQDRSGWEQYF. CDR3 in DNA: TGCGCCAGCAGCCAAGATCGATCAGGGTGGGAGCAGTACTTC. V is TRBV4-1 and J is TRBJ2-7, with D possibly being TRBD1 (5 bases). Germline CDR1 MGHRA, CDR2 YSYEKL. Between the trimmed V and J ends, which lost 0 bases and 7 bases, there was a span of 13 bases. This CDR3 region has 14 residues.

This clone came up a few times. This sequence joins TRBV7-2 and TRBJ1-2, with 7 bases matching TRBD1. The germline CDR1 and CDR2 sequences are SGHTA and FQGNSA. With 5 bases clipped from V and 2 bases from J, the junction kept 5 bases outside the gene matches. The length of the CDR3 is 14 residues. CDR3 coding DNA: TGTGCCAGCAGCCCAGGGGGGAACAACTATGGCTACACCTTC. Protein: CASSPGGNNYGYTF.

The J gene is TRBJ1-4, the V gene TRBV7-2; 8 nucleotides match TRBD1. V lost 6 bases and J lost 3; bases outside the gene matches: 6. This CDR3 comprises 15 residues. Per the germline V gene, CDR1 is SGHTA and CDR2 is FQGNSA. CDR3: CASRQGARSNEKLFF. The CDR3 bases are TGTGCCAGCAGGCAGGGGGCGCGTTCTAATGAAAAACTGTTTTTT.

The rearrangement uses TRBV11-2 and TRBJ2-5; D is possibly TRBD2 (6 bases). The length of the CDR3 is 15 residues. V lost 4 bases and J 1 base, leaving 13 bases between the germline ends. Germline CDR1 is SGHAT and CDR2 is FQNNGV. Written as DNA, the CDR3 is TGTGCCAGCAGCTCCACCCCCGGGGGCCAAGAGACCCAGTACTTC. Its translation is CASSSTPGGQETQYF.

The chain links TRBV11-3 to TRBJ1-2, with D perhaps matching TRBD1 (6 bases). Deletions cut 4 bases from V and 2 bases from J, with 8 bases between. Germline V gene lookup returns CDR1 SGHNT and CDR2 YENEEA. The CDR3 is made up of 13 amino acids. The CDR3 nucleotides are TGTGCCAGCAGCTCCGACAGGAACTATGGCTACACCTTC. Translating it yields CASSSDRNYGYTF.

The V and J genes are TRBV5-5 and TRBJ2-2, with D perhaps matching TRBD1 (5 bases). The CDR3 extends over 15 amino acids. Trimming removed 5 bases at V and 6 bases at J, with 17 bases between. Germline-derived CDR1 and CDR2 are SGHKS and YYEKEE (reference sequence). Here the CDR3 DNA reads TGTGCCAGCAGTCCCGCCTCCTGGGGCTCCGGGGAGCTGTTTTTT. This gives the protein CASSPASWGSGELFF.

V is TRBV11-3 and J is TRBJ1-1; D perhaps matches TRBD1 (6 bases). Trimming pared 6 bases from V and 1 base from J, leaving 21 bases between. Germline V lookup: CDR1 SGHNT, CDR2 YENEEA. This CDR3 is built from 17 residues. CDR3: CASRPKPITGTNTEAFF. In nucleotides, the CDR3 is TGTGCCAGCAGGCCCAAACCTATTACAGGGACGAACACTGAAGCTTTCTTT.

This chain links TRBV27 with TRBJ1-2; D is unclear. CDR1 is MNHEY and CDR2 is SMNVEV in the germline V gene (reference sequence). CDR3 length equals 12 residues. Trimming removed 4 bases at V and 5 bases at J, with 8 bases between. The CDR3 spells CASSYDGYGYTF. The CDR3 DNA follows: TGTGCCAGCAGTTACGACGGGTATGGCTACACCTTC.

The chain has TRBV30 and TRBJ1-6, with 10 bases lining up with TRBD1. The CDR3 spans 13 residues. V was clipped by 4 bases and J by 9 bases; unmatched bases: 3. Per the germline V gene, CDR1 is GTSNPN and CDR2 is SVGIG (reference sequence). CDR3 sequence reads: CAWTGTGVSPLHF. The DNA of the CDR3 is TGTGCCTGGACCGGGACAGGGGTTTCACCCCTCCACTTT.

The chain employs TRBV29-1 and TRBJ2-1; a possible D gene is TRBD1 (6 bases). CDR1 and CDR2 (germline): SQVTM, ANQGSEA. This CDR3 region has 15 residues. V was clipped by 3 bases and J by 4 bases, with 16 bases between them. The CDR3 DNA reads TGCAGCGTTGAGCGTAGGGACACGAATTACAATGAGCAGTTCTTC. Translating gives CSVERRDTNYNEQFF.

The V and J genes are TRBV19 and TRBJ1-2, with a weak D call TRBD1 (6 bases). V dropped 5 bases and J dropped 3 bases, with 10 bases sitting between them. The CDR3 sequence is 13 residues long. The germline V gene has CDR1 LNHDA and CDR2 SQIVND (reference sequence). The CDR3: CASSEDSDYGYTF. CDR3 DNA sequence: TGTGCCAGTAGTGAGGACAGTGACTATGGCTACACCTTC.

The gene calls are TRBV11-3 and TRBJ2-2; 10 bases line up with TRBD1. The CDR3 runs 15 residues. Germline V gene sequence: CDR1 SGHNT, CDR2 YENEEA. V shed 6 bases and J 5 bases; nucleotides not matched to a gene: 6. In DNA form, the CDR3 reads TGTGCCAGCAGTTTGGGACAGGGGTGGACCGGGGAGCTGTTTTTT. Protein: CASSLGQGWTGELFF.